The 32 T cell receptor beta chains presented below share a single source sample, sequenced in a study of blood T cell repertoires in COVID-19. TCRdb's table, derived via immunoSEQ multiplex PCR, lists solely in-frame clones and lacks some. The repertoire holds over 200,000 clones, with roughly nine tenths as singletons. Material: peripheral blood. All receptors derive from a woman under 30 who had recovered from COVID-19.

The chain combines TRBV3-1 (or the pseudogene TRBV3-2) with TRBJ1-6; 8 bases agree with TRBD1. The germline gives CDR1 LGHDT, CDR2 YNNKEL (reference sequence). The CDR3 has 16 residues. Germline trimming cut 1 base from V and 6 bases from J; bases unmatched to any gene: 5. CDR3 sequence (DNA): TGTGCCAGCAGCCAAGTTTTGACAGGGGTTAATTCACCCCTCCACTTT. Its translation is CASSQVLTGVNSPLHF.

This clone was seen only once. The genes are TRBV29-1 and TRBJ1-1, with D possibly being TRBD1 (6 bases). The germline V gene has CDR1 SQVTM and CDR2 ANQGSEA. The germline V and J ends were trimmed by 4 bases and 5 bases, with 8 bases remaining between them. This CDR3 comprises 11 residues. CDR3 residues: CSVAGQTEAFF. The CDR3 region has the DNA TGCAGCGTTGCTGGACAGACTGAAGCTTTCTTT.

The sample holds one count of this clone. J is TRBJ2-1 and V is TRBV10-2, with D perhaps TRBD2 (5 bases). Trimming stripped 3 bases from V and 7 bases from J, with 16 bases between. Germline-derived CDR1 and CDR2 are WSHSY and SAAADI. This CDR3 has 15 amino acids. The CDR3 sequence: CASSDLGSGNNEQFF. In nucleotides, the CDR3 is TGCGCCAGCAGTGACCTCGGGTCGGGGAATAATGAGCAGTTCTTC.

The V call is TRBV7-2, the J call TRBJ2-7, with unresolved D. The CDR3 is made up of 12 amino acids. Germline CDR1 SGHTA, CDR2 FQGNSA. V was pared by 1 base and J by 7 bases, with 8 bases between. CDR3 protein: CASSLGSGEQYF. The CDR3 DNA is TGTGCCAGCAGCTTAGGCTCGGGTGAGCAGTACTTC.

The chain couples TRBV9 to TRBJ1-6; D is ambiguous. The germline V and J ends were trimmed by 0 bases and 4 bases, with 14 bases remaining between them. Germline-derived CDR1 and CDR2 are SGDLS and YYNGEE. This CDR3 has 17 amino acids. The CDR3: CASSVASGEAYNSPLHF. The CDR3 nucleotides are TGTGCCAGCAGCGTAGCTAGTGGGGAGGCGTATAATTCACCCCTCCACTTT.

This chain links TRBV6-2 or TRBV6-3 with TRBJ1-5, with 7 bases that match TRBD1. Germline V gene lookup returns CDR1 MNHEY and CDR2 SVGEGT. V gave up 0 bases and J gave up 9 bases; unmatched junction bases: 11. This CDR3 region has 16 residues. The CDR3 region is CASSYSQGSYQLPQHF. The CDR3, as DNA: TGTGCCAGCAGTTACTCACAGGGGTCCTACCAACTGCCCCAGCATTTT.

V gene TRBV3-1 (or the pseudogene TRBV3-2) combines with J gene TRBJ2-6, with a tentative D call TRBD2 (5 bases). This CDR3 has 19 residues. The V end was cut by 3 bases, the J end by 4 bases, with 22 bases between. Looked up from germline, CDR1 is LGHDT and CDR2 is YNNKEL (reference sequence). CDR3 DNA sequence: TGTGCCAGCAGCCACCCTACGGGATTCCATCCGGGAGGGGCCAACGTCCTGACTTTC. Its translation: CASSHPTGFHPGGANVLTF.

V usage is TRBV25-1 and J usage is TRBJ1-3, with D possibly matching TRBD1 (5 bases). The CDR3 length is 16 residues. Trimming removed 5 bases from V and 3 bases from J, with 17 bases in between. Germline-derived CDR1 and CDR2 are MGHDK and SYGVNS. The CDR3 DNA reads TGTGCCAGCAGTATGGCCAGGGAGGACCATGGAAACACCATATATTTT. Protein: CASSMAREDHGNTIYF.

The genes are TRBV3-1 (or the pseudogene TRBV3-2) and TRBJ1-2; 10 positions agree with TRBD1. The CDR3 is 14 residues long. V gave up 3 bases and J gave up 5 bases; unmatched junction bases: 3. Germline loops: CDR1 LGHDT, CDR2 YNNKEL (reference sequence). CDR3 amino acids: CASSHRTGGYGYTF. CDR3 DNA: TGTGCCAGCAGCCACCGGACAGGGGGGTATGGCTACACCTTC.

This rearrangement joins TRBV9 to TRBJ2-1; 11 nucleotides line up with TRBD2. The CDR3 loop spans 15 amino acids. V gave up 3 bases and J gave up 6 bases; unmatched junction bases: 5. From germline, CDR1 is SGDLS and CDR2 YYNGEE. The CDR3 sequence is CASSATGLAVNEQFF. For the CDR3, the DNA is TGTGCCAGCAGCGCAACGGGACTAGCGGTCAATGAGCAGTTCTTC.

The CDR3 region has the DNA TGTGCCAGCAGCGCACAGGGTCTCTACGAGACCCAGTACTTC. This sequence encodes CASSAQGLYETQYF. The rearrangement uses TRBV9 and TRBJ2-5, with D perhaps matching TRBD1 (6 bases). This CDR3 spans 14 amino acids. Germline CDR1 reads SGDLS; CDR2 reads YYNGEE. V was clipped by 3 bases and J by 5 bases, with 14 bases between them.

This clone was found once. The chain links TRBV2 to TRBJ1-2; no firm D call. Germline CDR1 and CDR2: SNHLY and FYNNEI. The CDR3 runs to 15 residues. Trimming removed 1 base at V and 1 base at J, with 10 bases between. DNA of the CDR3: TGTGCCAGCAGTGAAGGAGCAGGTCTTAACTATGGCTACACCTTC. It is translated as CASSEGAGLNYGYTF.

CDR3 residues: CAYGGNYGYTF. Here the CDR3 DNA reads TGTGCCTACGGAGGTAACTATGGCTACACCTTC. The J gene is TRBJ1-2, the V gene TRBV3-1 (or the pseudogene TRBV3-2); no reliable D call. Germline CDR1 is LGHDT and CDR2 is YNNKEL (reference sequence). The CDR3 is 11 residues long. The V end lost 11 bases, the J end lost 1 base, and 8 bases lay between the germline ends.

The CDR3 reads CASSSDTTGELFF. The CDR3 DNA follows: TGTGCCAGCAGCTCGGACACTACCGGGGAGCTGTTTTTT. The chain carries TRBV7-8 and TRBJ2-2; a weak D match, TRBD1 (5 bases). The CDR3 is 13 amino acids. V dropped 4 bases and J dropped 5 bases, with 8 bases sitting between them. CDR1 and CDR2 (germline): SGHVS, FQNEAQ.

The chain is built from TRBV6-2 or TRBV6-3 and TRBJ2-1; 7 nucleotides match TRBD2. The junction had 16 bases not matched to a gene; V was cut back by 2 bases and J by 3 bases. The CDR3 covers 19 residues. Germline V gene lookup returns CDR1 MNHEY and CDR2 SVGEGT. The CDR3 loop reads CASSYRPVFTGGVYNEQFF. Here the CDR3 DNA reads TGTGCCAGCAGTTACCGCCCCGTCTTTACGGGAGGCGTCTACAATGAGCAGTTCTTC.

J is TRBJ1-6 and V is TRBV4-1; D is uncertain. This CDR3 is 15 amino acids long. Per germline, CDR1 MGHRA and CDR2 YSYEKL. V was trimmed by 2 bases and J by 9 bases, leaving 14 bases between them. The chain's CDR3 is CASSQTDKIISPLHF. The CDR3 bases are TGCGCCAGCAGCCAAACCGACAAAATAATTTCACCCCTCCACTTT.

This clone was observed a few times. The chain uses TRBV30 and TRBJ1-2; no clear D gene. The germline gives CDR1 GTSNPN, CDR2 SVGIG (reference sequence). The CDR3 is 10 residues long. V dropped 3 bases and J dropped 6 bases, with 5 bases sitting between them. In DNA, the CDR3 is TGTGCCTGGAGACACCATGGCTACACCTTC. As protein: CAWRHHGYTF.

This rearrangement joins TRBV7-2 to TRBJ1-1, with TRBD1 matching over 8 bases. CDR3 length: 14 amino acids. Trimming at V came to 3 bases and at J to 4 bases, leaving 4 bases not matched to a gene. Germline CDR1 SGHTA, CDR2 FQGNSA. The CDR3: CASSFQGAPTEAFF. The CDR3 DNA follows: TGTGCCAGCAGCTTTCAGGGGGCGCCCACTGAAGCTTTCTTT.

The chain uses TRBV19 and TRBJ2-2; no clear D. Germline V gives CDR1 LNHDA, CDR2 SQIVND (reference sequence). The CDR3 spans 13 residues. Trimming shortened V by 3 bases and J by 6 bases, and 8 bases separated the two germline ends. The CDR3 region has the DNA TGTGCCAGTAGTATTATGCTAGCCGGGGAGCTGTTTTTT. Translating it yields CASSIMLAGELFF.

This rearrangement joins TRBV11-2 to TRBJ2-5; D is undetermined. Germline V gives CDR1 SGHAT, CDR2 FQNNGV. The V end was cut by 1 base, the J end by 5 bases, with 11 bases between. This CDR3 is 14 amino acids long. The chain's CDR3 is CASSLVSGWETQYF. In nucleotides, the CDR3 is TGTGCCAGCAGCTTAGTGTCAGGCTGGGAGACCCAGTACTTC.

The chain combines TRBV5-1 with TRBJ1-1; no clear D. The CDR3 totals 15 residues. Germline values: CDR1 SGHRS, CDR2 YFSETQ. V lost 0 bases and J lost 4, with 13 bases in between. The chain's CDR3 is CASSLVTGRGTEAFF. The CDR3 nucleotides are TGCGCCAGCAGCTTGGTAACGGGGAGAGGCACTGAAGCTTTCTTT.

This chain links TRBV29-1 with TRBJ1-1; no clear D gene. CDR3 length: 13 amino acids. The V end lost 2 bases, the J end lost 5 bases, and 12 bases lay between the germline ends. CDR1 and CDR2 (germline): SQVTM, ANQGSEA. CDR3 coding DNA: TGCAGCGTTGAATTAGTTCGTGAAACTGAAGCTTTCTTT. Translated, it gives CSVELVRETEAFF.

The chain uses TRBV4-3 and TRBJ2-7; 11 bases map to TRBD2. The CDR3 loop spans 16 amino acids. CDR1 and CDR2 from the germline V gene are LGHNA and YSLEER. The V gene end was trimmed by 0 bases and the J gene end by 3 bases; junction bases not matched to a gene: 4. In DNA, the CDR3 is TGCGCCAGCAGCCAAGAAGTAGGGACTAGCGGCTACGAGCAGTACTTC. Protein product: CASSQEVGTSGYEQYF.

The rearrangement links TRBV7-3 to TRBJ2-5, with TRBD2 identical over 7 bases. Trimming removed 0 bases from V and 5 bases from J; junction bases left unmatched: 0. Germline values: CDR1 SGHTA, CDR2 FQGTGA. The CDR3 contains 13 residues. The CDR3 spells CASSLTGGETQYF. In DNA form, the CDR3 reads TGTGCCAGCAGCTTAACGGGAGGGGAGACCCAGTACTTC.

The chain uses TRBV7-9 and TRBJ1-2; 7 nucleotides match TRBD1. V shed 0 bases, J shed 2 bases, and the junction held 0 bases outside the gene matches. This CDR3 spans 14 amino acids. Germline V CDR1 and CDR2: SEHNR, FQNEAQ (reference sequence). CDR3 protein: CASSLATGNYGYTF. As DNA, the CDR3 is TGTGCCAGCAGCTTAGCGACAGGGAACTATGGCTACACCTTC. The variable domain in full, completed from reference TRBV7-9 and TRBJ1-2, reads DTGVSQNPRHKITKRGQNVTFRCDPISEHNRLYWYRQTLGQGPEFLTYFQNEAQLEKSRLLSDRFSAERPKGSFSTLEIQRTEQGDSAMYLCASSLATGNYGYTFGSGTRLTVV.

The chain is built from TRBV19 and TRBJ1-1; 8 bases fit TRBD1. The CDR3 is 15 amino acids. Germline V CDR1 and CDR2: LNHDA, SQIVND (reference sequence). V dropped 1 base and J dropped 1; count of bases not matched to a gene: 2. CDR3 region: CASSIGGQANTEAFF. Here the CDR3 DNA reads TGTGCCAGTAGTATAGGGGGACAGGCGAACACTGAAGCTTTCTTT.

The chain employs TRBV10-2 and TRBJ1-1; perhaps TRBD1 as D (6 bases). In germline, CDR1 is WSHSY, CDR2 SAAADI. CDR3 length equals 12 residues. V was cut by 9 bases and J by 5 bases, with 13 bases left in between. The CDR3 region has the DNA TGCGCCAGTAGGAGGGGGGGTACTGAAGCTTTCTTT. It is translated as CASRRGGTEAFF.

The rearrangement uses TRBV29-1 and TRBJ2-1; TRBD2 matches at 11 bases. This CDR3 contains 15 residues. Trimming at V came to 6 bases and at J to 3 bases, leaving 7 bases not matched to a gene. The germline V gene encodes CDR1 SQVTM and CDR2 ANQGSEA. The CDR3 is CSVGSSGRIYNEQFF. The CDR3 DNA reads as TGCAGCGTCGGTTCTAGCGGGAGGATCTACAATGAGCAGTTCTTC.

V usage is TRBV11-2 and J usage is TRBJ2-7, with D hard to call. Looked up from germline, CDR1 is SGHAT and CDR2 is FQNNGV. The ends were cut back, 4 bases at V and 4 bases at J, with 8 bases in the middle. The CDR3 is 12 residues long. CDR3 nucleotide sequence: TGTGCCAGCAGCTCCCCCGGGTACGAGCAGTACTTC. This translates into CASSSPGYEQYF.

This clone was picked up a small number of times. This chain connects TRBV9 to TRBJ2-1; 9 bases agree with TRBD1. The CDR3 is made up of 15 amino acids. The germline V gene encodes CDR1 SGDLS and CDR2 YYNGEE. Trimming cost V 0 bases and J 6 bases; bases outside gene matches: 4. The DNA for the CDR3 is TGTGCCAGCAGCGTAGTGGGGACAGGGCCCAATGAGCAGTTCTTC. Its translation is CASSVVGTGPNEQFF.

This chain joins TRBV5-4 and TRBJ2-5; tentatively, D is TRBD2 (6 bases). The germline V gene encodes CDR1 SGHNT and CDR2 YYREEE (reference sequence). V was clipped by 0 bases and J by 5 bases, with 11 bases between them. The CDR3 has 14 amino acids. The CDR3 here is CASSLVRGTETQYF. CDR3 DNA: TGTGCCAGCAGCTTGGTTCGCGGGACGGAGACCCAGTACTTC.

The rearrangement links TRBV19 to TRBJ1-1; 7 bases fit TRBD1. The CDR3 is 14 amino acids. V was pared by 6 bases and J by 1 base, with 5 bases of the junction left unmatched. Germline assignment: CDR1 LNHDA and CDR2 SQIVND (reference sequence). The CDR3 protein is CASRTGTENTEAFF. As DNA, the CDR3 is TGTGCCAGTAGGACTGGGACAGAGAACACTGAAGCTTTCTTT.